This T cell receptor (beta chain) was sequenced during a study of OX40 agonist ivuxolimab in advanced cancers. Study context: Patients enrolled in dose escalation were diagnosed with hepatocellular carcinoma, melanoma, renal cell or head and neck cancer. Eligibility admitted prior anti-PD-1, anti-PD-L1 or anti-CTLA-4 therapy; around 41% had some.

This clone was observed a handful of times. Patients had blood sampled at baseline and again on cycle 4 day 1 and cycle 7 day 1. The germline CDR1 and CDR2 sequences are SGHVS and FNYEAQ. The CDR3 extends over 14 amino acids. Trimming left V 3 bases short and J 5 bases short, with 13 bases between. Here immunoSEQ multiplex PCR was the method, and the copy in TCRdb shows in-frame clones only, minus some. The repertoire holds 20,000 or so clones, with about 88% as singletons. This chain links TRBV7-6 with TRBJ2-5; a possible D gene is TRBD2 (5 bases). The origin of this receptor is an adult with an advanced solid tumor such as melanoma, head and neck, liver or kidney cancer. Sequenced here: CD4+ or CD8+ T cells sorted from blood, sampled in a trial of the OX40 agonist ivuxolimab. In DNA, the CDR3 is TGTGCCAGCAGCTTTGGTGAGGGCCCGGAGACCCAGTACTTC. This encodes CASSFGEGPETQYF.